This section outlines one TCR beta chain sequence together with its context. Its antigen is unknown. Per-base qualities were not stored, and no clone one base away is much larger. Participants in the prospective study were enrolled through a virtual design, were aged about 18 to 100 years, and lived in roughly 25 United States geographic areas. Cohort assignment in the prospective study relied on participant-reported clinical history from a screening survey and a study questionnaire. ImmuneRACE Cohort 3 recovered participants were defined by two consecutive negative NP/OP PCR tests, healthcare professional clearance, or symptom resolution. In the prospective study, whole blood, serum and a nasopharyngeal or oropharyngeal swab were collected from each participant by mobile phlebotomists. Over a roughly two-month period, participants in the prospective study had the option of providing additional blood draws and questionnaires. Before DNA extraction, blood samples from the prospective study were shipped at room temperature or frozen.

This entry comes from a study of blood T cell repertoires in COVID-19 (TCRdb year 2020). Regarding the study in general: Samples covering the acute and convalescent phases of COVID-19 were provided by collaborators in the United States, Italy and Spain. The prospective study material was composed of cDNA or gDNA derived from T cells, B-cell-depleted T cells, or PBMCs. The dataset comprised deeply sampled blood TCRbeta repertoires from subjects exposed to, actively infected with, or recovered from COVID-19. The repertoires were made available in a free public database intended to serve as a resource for research on the immune response to SARS-CoV-2. Samples were obtained from the ongoing ImmuneRACE study (first 160 participants) and from about 1,300 subjects provided by 6 global collaborators. Nearly every sample came with metadata listing a de-identified subject ID, COVID-19 status, age in years and sex. Where available, HLA class I and class II types were taken from metadata supplied by the sample provider and were not determined by assay-based typing.

TCRbeta CDR3 regions were amplified from genomic DNA by means of the immunoSEQ Assay, a bias-controlled multiplex PCR. On the study's bioinformatics: Nucleated cell counts per sample were estimated from amplification of reference gene primers within the assay. To quantify the absolute abundance of each unique TCRbeta CDR3 rearrangement, sequence reads were collapsed and filtered. For each sample, productive Simpson clonality was calculated as the square root of Simpson's diversity index over productive rearrangements. TCRdb holds this immuneACCESS table with in-frame rearrangements only. Some clones are missing; in checked studies, unresolved V genes explain under half, and the rest has no known cause. V and J calls plus clone size are reproduced from that table; the DNA served to infer D and trimming. The sample table holds almost 250,000 clones, of which more than 85% were seen once. Of the sample, 4.1% is held by the ten largest clones.

The germline V gene gives CDR1 as SGHTA and CDR2 as FQGNSA. The CDR3 contains 16 residues, cysteine and phenylalanine counted. The only DNA kept is the CDR3, 48 bases in frame from the first base. V is trimmed back by 5 bases and J by 4 bases, and the junction contains 9 bases that no gene match accounts for. What the study reported, not specific to this receptor: Clinical and demographic metadata were provided uncurated, with the amount varying by source and participant.

Source material: PBMCs or T cells enriched from blood (not recorded which). The rearranged segments are TRBV7-2 and TRBJ2-7; TRBD2 lines up with 12 middle nucleotides. This clonotype was sampled from a woman aged 25 to 45 who had recovered from COVID-19. The nucleotide sequence reads as follows: TGTGCCAGCAGCCTACAAGGACTAGCGGGATTTTACGAGCAGTACTTC. This sequence encodes CASSLQGLAGFYEQYF.